This TCR beta chain emerged from a study of blood T cell repertoires in COVID-19. For the study at large: Donors in the United States, Italy and Spain gave samples during acute or convalescent COVID-19. T cells, B-cell-depleted T cells, or PBMCs provided the cDNA or gDNA that served as material.

Germline values: CDR1 LGHNA, CDR2 YSLEER. V lost 0 bases, J lost 4 bases, and 10 bases lay in between. CDR3 length equals 14 residues. Source study methods: Cell counts per sample came from amplifying reference gene primers. The protocol was immunoSEQ multiplex PCR, while the TCRdb copy is restricted to in-frame clones and leaves out a portion. D and trimming were read from the DNA, whereas the V and J calls and clone size are those reported in that table. Of 100,000 or so clones listed, around four fifths are singletons. The sequence derives from a woman in her 70s with active or convalescent COVID-19. The sequenced sample consisted of peripheral blood. The rearrangement uses TRBV4-3 and TRBJ2-7; no definite D call. In DNA, the CDR3 is TGCGCCAGCAGCCAAGAACCCCACAAGTACGAGCAGTACTTC. Protein product: CASSQEPHKYEQYF.